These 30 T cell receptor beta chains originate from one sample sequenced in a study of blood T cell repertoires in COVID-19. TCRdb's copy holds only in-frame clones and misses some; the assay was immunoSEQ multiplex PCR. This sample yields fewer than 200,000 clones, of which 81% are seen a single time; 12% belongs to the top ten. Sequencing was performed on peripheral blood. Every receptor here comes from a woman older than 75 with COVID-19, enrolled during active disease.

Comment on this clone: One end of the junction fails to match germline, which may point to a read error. The CDR3 spells CASSLVSGSLQF. The CDR3 DNA is TGTGCCAGCAGCTTGGTAAGCGGGAGTTTACAGTTC. The chain employs TRBV5-4 and TRBJ2-7; the match to TRBD2 covers 8 bases. The CDR3 loop spans 12 amino acids. CDR1 and CDR2 from the germline V gene are SGHNT and YYREEE (reference sequence).

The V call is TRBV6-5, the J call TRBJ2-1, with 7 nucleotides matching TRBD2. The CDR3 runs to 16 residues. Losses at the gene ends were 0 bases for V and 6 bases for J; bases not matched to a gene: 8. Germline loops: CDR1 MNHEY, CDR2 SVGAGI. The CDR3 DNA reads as TGTGCCAGCAGTTACTCCGGCGGGGGTAACTCCAATGAGCAGTTCTTC. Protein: CASSYSGGGNSNEQFF.

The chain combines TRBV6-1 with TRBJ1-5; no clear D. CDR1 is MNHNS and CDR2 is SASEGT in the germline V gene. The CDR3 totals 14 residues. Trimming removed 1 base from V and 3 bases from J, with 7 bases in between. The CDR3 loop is CASSEGPLNQPQHF. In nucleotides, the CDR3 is TGTGCCAGCAGTGAAGGTCCCCTCAATCAGCCCCAGCATTTT.

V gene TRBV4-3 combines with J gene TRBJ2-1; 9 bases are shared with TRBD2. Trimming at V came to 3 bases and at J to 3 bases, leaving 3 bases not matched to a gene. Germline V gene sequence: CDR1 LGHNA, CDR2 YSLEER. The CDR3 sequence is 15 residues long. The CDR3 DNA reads TGCGCCAGCAGCCAGGGGACTAGCAACTACAATGAGCAGTTCTTC. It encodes CASSQGTSNYNEQFF.

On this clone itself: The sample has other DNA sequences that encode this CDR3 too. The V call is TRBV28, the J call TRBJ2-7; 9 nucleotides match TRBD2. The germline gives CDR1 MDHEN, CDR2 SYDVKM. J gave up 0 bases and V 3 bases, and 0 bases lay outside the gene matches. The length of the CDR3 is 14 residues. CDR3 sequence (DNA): TGTGCCAGCAGTTTTAGCGGGAGCTCCTACGAGCAGTACTTC. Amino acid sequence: CASSFSGSSYEQYF.

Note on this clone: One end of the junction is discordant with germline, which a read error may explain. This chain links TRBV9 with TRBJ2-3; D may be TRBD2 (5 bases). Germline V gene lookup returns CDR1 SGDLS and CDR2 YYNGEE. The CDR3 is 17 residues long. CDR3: CASKPWATSSSTYTQYF. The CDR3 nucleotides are TGTGCCAGCAAACCGTGGGCTACCTCCTCTAGCACATATACGCAGTATTTT.

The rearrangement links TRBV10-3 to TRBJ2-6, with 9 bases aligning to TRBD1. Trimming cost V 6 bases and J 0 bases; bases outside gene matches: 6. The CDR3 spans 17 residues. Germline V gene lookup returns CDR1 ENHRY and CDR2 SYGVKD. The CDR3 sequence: CAIRGGQGVSGANVLTF. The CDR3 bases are TGTGCCATCAGGGGGGGACAGGGAGTCTCTGGGGCCAACGTCCTGACTTTC.

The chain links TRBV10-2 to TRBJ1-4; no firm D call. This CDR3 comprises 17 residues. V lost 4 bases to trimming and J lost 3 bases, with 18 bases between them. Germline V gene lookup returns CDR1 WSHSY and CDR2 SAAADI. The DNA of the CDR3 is TGCGCCAGCAGTGGGTTGCCTAGAGGAGTGGCTAATGAAAAACTGTTTTTT. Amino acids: CASSGLPRGVANEKLFF.

The CDR3 DNA reads as TGTGCCAGCAGCTTAGGGACTAGCAGTACCTCCTACAATGAGCAGTTCTTC. Amino acids: CASSLGTSSTSYNEQFF. This chain uses TRBV5-8 with TRBJ2-1; 9 bases map to TRBD2. V lost 2 bases, J lost 0 bases, and 6 bases stayed unmatched. Germline V gene sequence: CDR1 SGHTS, CDR2 YDEGEE. The CDR3 runs to 17 residues.

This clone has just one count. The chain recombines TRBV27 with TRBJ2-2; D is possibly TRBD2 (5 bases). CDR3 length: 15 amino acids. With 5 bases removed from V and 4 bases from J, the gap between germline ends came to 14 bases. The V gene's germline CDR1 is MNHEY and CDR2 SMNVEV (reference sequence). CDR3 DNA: TGTGCCAGCAGTCAAGCCCCGACTATCACCGGGGAGCTGTTTTTT. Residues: CASSQAPTITGELFF.

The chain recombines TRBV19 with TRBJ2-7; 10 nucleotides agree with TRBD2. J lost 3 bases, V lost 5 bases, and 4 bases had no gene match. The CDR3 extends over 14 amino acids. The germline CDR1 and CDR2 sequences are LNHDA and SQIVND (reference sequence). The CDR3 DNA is TGTGCCAGTAGTGGGCTAGCGGGGGACTACGAGCAGTACTTC. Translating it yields CASSGLAGDYEQYF.

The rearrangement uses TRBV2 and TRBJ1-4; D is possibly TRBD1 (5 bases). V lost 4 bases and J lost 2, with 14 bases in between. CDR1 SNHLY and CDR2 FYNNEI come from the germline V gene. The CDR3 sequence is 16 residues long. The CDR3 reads CASSGRGGSTNEKLFF. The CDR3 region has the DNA TGTGCCAGCAGTGGCCGGGGGGGGTCGACTAATGAAAAACTGTTTTTT.

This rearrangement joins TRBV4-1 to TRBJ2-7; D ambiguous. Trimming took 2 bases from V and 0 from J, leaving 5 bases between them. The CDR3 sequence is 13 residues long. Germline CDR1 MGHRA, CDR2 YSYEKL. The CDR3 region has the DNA TGCGCCAGCAGCCAACTACCCTCCTACGAGCAGTACTTC. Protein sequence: CASSQLPSYEQYF.

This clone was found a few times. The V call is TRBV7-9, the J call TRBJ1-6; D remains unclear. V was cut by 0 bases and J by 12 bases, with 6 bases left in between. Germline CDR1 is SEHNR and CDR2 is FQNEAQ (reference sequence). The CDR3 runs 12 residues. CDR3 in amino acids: CASSLASGPLHF. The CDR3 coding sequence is TGTGCCAGCAGCTTAGCGTCAGGACCCCTCCACTTT. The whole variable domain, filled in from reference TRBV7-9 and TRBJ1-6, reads DTGVSQNPRHKITKRGQNVTFRCDPISEHNRLYWYRQTLGQGPEFLTYFQNEAQLEKSRLLSDRFSAERPKGSFSTLEIQRTEQGDSAMYLCASSLASGPLHFGNGTRLTVT.

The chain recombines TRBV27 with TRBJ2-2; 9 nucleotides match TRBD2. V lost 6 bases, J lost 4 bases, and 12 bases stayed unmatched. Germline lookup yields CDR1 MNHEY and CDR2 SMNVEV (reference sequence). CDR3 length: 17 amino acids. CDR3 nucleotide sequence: TGTGCCAGCAGACGAAACCTAGCGGGGCCGAGCACCGGGGAGCTGTTTTTT. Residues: CASRRNLAGPSTGELFF.

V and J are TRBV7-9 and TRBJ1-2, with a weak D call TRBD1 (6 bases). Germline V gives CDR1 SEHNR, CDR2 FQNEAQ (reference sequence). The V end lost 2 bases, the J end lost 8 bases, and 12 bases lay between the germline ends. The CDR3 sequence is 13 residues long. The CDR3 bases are TGTGCCAGCAGCTTACCAGGGGCGGAGGGCTACACCTTC. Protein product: CASSLPGAEGYTF.

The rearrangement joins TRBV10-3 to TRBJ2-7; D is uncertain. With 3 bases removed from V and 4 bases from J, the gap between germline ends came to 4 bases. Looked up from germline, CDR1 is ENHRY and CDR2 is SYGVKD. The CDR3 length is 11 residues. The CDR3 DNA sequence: TGTGCCATCAGTGACTTTTACGAGCAGTACTTC. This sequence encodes CAISDFYEQYF.

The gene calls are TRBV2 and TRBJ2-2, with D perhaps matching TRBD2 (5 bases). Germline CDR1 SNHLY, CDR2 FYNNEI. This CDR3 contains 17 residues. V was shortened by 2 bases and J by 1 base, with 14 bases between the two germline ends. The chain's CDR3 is CASSERGFTGNTGELFF. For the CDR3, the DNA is TGTGCCAGCAGTGAACGAGGGTTCACTGGGAACACCGGGGAGCTGTTTTTT. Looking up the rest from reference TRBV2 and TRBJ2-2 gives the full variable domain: EPEVTQTPSHQVTQMGQEVILRCVPISNHLYFYWYRQILGQKVEFLVSFYNNEISEKSEIFDDQFSVERPDGSNFTLKIRSTKLEDSAMYFCASSERGFTGNTGELFFGEGSRLTVL.

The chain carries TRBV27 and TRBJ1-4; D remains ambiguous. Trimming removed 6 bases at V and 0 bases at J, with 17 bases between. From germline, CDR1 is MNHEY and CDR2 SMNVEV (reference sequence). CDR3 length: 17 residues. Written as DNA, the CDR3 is TGTGCCAGCAGCATAAGCCGAATAGTTGCAACTAATGAAAAACTGTTTTTT. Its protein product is CASSISRIVATNEKLFF.

The CDR3 DNA reads TGTGCCAGCAGCCAAGTGAGGGGGACAGGGGGTTCATACACCTTC. This encodes CASSQVRGTGGSYTF. The chain carries TRBV3-1 (or the pseudogene TRBV3-2) and TRBJ1-2, with 11 positions matching TRBD1. The CDR3 covers 15 residues. J was trimmed by 11 bases and V by 1 base; bases with no gene match: 9. Germline V gene data show CDR1 as LGHDT and CDR2 as YNNKEL (reference sequence).

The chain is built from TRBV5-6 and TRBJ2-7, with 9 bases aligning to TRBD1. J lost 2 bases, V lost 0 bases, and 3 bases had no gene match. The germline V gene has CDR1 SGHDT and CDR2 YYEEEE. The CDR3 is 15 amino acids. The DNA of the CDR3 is TGTGCCAGCAGCTTGGGACAGGGGGGGCCCTACGAGCAGTACTTC. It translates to CASSLGQGGPYEQYF.

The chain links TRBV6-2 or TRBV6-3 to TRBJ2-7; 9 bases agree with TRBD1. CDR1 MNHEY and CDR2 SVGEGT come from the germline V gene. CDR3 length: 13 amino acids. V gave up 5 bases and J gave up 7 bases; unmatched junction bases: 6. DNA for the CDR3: TGTGCCAGCAGTCCGGGGACAGGGTGGGAGCAGTACTTC. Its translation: CASSPGTGWEQYF.

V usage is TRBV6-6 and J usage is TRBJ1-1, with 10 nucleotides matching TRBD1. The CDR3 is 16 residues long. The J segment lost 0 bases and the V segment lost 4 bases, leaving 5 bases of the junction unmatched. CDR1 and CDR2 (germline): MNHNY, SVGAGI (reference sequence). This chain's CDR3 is CASSWTGGGVNTEAFF. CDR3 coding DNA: TGTGCCAGCAGTTGGACAGGGGGTGGGGTGAACACTGAAGCTTTCTTT.

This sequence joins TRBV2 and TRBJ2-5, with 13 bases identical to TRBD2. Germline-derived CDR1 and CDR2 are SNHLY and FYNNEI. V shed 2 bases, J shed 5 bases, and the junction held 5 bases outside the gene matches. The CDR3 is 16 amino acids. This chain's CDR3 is CASSETSGGAGETQYF. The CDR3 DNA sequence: TGTGCCAGCAGTGAAACTAGCGGGGGGGCCGGGGAGACCCAGTACTTC.

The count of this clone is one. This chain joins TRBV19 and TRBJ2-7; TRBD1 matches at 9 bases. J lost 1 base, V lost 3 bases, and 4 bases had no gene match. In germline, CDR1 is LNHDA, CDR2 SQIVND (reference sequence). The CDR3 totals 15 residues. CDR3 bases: TGTGCCAGTAGTATTCCGGGACAGGGATCCTACGAGCAGTACTTC. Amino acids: CASSIPGQGSYEQYF.

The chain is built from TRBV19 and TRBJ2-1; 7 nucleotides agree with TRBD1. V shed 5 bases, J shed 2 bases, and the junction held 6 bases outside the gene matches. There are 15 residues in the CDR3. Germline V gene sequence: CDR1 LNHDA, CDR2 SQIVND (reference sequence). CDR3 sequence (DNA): TGTGCCAGTAGTCCAAGACAGGGTACCTACAATGAGCAGTTCTTC. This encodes CASSPRQGTYNEQFF.

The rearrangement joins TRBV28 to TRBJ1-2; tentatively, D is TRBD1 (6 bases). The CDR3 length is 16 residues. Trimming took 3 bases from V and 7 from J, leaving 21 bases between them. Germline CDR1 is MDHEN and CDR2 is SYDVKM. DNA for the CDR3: TGTGCCAGCAGTTTGACCCTACAGGGTCTCAGTAGTGGCTACACCTTC. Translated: CASSLTLQGLSSGYTF.

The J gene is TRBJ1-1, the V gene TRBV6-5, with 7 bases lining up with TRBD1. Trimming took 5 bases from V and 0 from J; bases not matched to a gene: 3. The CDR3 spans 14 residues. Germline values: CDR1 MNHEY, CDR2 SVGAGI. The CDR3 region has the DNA TGTGCCAGCAGTCAGACAGGGATGAACACTGAAGCTTTCTTT. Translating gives CASSQTGMNTEAFF.

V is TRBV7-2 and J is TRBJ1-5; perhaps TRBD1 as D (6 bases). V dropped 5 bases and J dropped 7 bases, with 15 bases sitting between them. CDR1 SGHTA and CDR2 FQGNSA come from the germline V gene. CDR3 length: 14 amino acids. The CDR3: CASSAVQGDQPQHF. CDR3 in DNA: TGTGCCAGCAGCGCAGTACAGGGTGACCAGCCCCAGCATTTT.

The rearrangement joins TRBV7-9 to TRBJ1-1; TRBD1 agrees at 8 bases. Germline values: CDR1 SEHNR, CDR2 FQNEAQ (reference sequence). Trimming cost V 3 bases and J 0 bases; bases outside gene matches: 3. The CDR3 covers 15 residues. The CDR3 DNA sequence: TGTGCCAGCAGCTTGACAGGGGTCATGAACACTGAAGCTTTCTTT. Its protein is CASSLTGVMNTEAFF.